The sequence of this T cell receptor (beta chain) was determined in a study of T-cell reconstitution after alpha-beta-depleted transplantation in children. Broader study findings: Surviving recipient T cells and thymic progenitors produced the high day-60 TCRbeta diversity seen in some patients. A year had passed since transplant, and T-cell counts and diversity by then came mostly from newly produced T cells. Reportedly, only several hundred clones from non-depleted graft cells drove alpha-beta T-cell counts at about two months.

This clonotype has only a few counts. Antigen: not known. This CDR3 is built from 11 residues. Trimming stripped 10 bases from V and 7 bases from J, with 10 bases between. The TCRbeta library was prepared with unique molecular identifiers. TCRdb independently ran MiXCR on the PCR reads; one entry per CDR3 protein. The sample has 800,000 to 1,000,000 distinct CDR3 sequences, around 30% seen once. The origin of this receptor is a boy in the first two years of life who had a stem cell transplant for SCID, so the T cells may come from the graft donor. The sequencing used PBMCs, mostly from graft donor cells, collected 360 days after TCRalphabeta/CD19-depleted stem cell transplant. The chain couples TRBV12-3 or TRBV12-4 to TRBJ2-2; tentatively, D is TRBD1 (6 bases). This CDR3 reads CATKGGGELFF. In nucleotides, the CDR3 is TGTGCCACAAAAGGGGGCGGGGAGCTGTTTTTT.